The 24 T cell receptor beta chains below all came from one sample that was sequenced in a study of T cells after yellow fever vaccination. TCRdb re-analysed the 5' RACE reads in MiXCR, keeping a single row per CDR3 protein. This repertoire shows approximately 600,000 distinct CDR3 sequences, around an eighth found once; its top ten account for 15%. The material was PBMCs, obtained on the day of the yellow fever booster vaccination. Receptor source: a man aged 25 to 40 who received the YFV17D yellow fever vaccine.

V is TRBV10-3 and J is TRBJ2-2; D remains ambiguous. There are 13 residues in the CDR3. With 2 bases removed from V and 5 bases from J, the gap between germline ends came to 6 bases. CDR1 is ENHRY and CDR2 is SYGVKD in the germline V gene. CDR3: CAISEGQTGELFF. DNA of the CDR3: TGTGCCATCAGTGAGGGGCAGACCGGGGAGCTGTTTTTT.

This clonotype was counted at least ten times. The genes are TRBV20-1 and TRBJ2-5; 10 positions agree with TRBD1. This CDR3 contains 14 residues. Germline V lookup: CDR1 DFQATT, CDR2 SNEGSKA (reference sequence). The junction had 3 bases not matched to a gene; V was cut back by 1 base and J by 4 bases. The CDR3 here is CSARVDRGLETQYF. The CDR3 region has the DNA TGCAGTGCTAGAGTCGACAGGGGGCTAGAGACCCAGTACTTC.

The chain couples TRBV12-3 or TRBV12-4 to TRBJ2-2; 13 nucleotides agree with TRBD2. The CDR3 has 15 amino acids. Losses at the gene ends were 7 bases for V and 5 bases for J; bases not matched to a gene: 4. This chain's CDR3 is CASTWTSGSTGELFF. CDR3 nucleotide sequence: TGTGCCAGCACCTGGACTAGCGGGAGTACCGGGGAGCTGTTTTTT.

The J gene is TRBJ2-7, the V gene TRBV29-1; TRBD1 aligns across 8 bases. CDR1 and CDR2 from the germline V gene are SQVTM and ANQGSEA. This CDR3 comprises 13 residues. The chain's CDR3 is CSVMDRANYEQYF. In DNA, the CDR3 is TGCAGTGTGATGGACAGGGCCAACTACGAGCAGTACTTC.

This chain links TRBV4-3 with TRBJ2-5; D remains ambiguous. Germline CDR1 LGHNA, CDR2 YSLEER. CDR3 length: 15 residues. Between the trimmed V and J ends, which lost 1 base and 4 bases, there was a span of 13 bases. The CDR3 protein is CASSQGGSGGETQYF. The CDR3 DNA reads as TGCGCCAGCAGCCAAGGAGGATCAGGTGGAGAGACCCAGTACTTC.

This rearrangement joins TRBV7-9 to TRBJ1-2; a possible D gene is TRBD1 (6 bases). V was trimmed by 4 bases and J by 4 bases, leaving 19 bases between them. Per germline, CDR1 SEHNR and CDR2 FQNEAQ (reference sequence). The CDR3 spans 16 residues. The CDR3 DNA sequence: TGTGCCAGCAGCTCCACCGCCGGACAGAGCTCCTATGGCTACACCTTC. Its protein product is CASSSTAGQSSYGYTF.

This clonotype has just a few counts. The V gene is TRBV20-1, the J gene TRBJ2-1; 11 bases fit TRBD2. Per the germline V gene, CDR1 is DFQATT and CDR2 is SNEGSKA (reference sequence). This CDR3 region has 20 residues. J was trimmed by 6 bases and V by 5 bases; bases with no gene match: 24. CDR3 amino acids: CSAFLVTPLGTSGSPNEQFF. The CDR3 bases are TGCAGTGCTTTCTTAGTCACCCCCCTGGGCACTAGCGGGAGTCCCAATGAGCAGTTCTTC.

Points on this clonotype: One end of the junction varies from germline; a read error may be responsible. The rearrangement joins TRBV7-9 to TRBJ2-5; D is undetermined. The CDR3 consists of 13 residues. Germline CDR1 reads SEHNR; CDR2 reads FQNEAQ (reference sequence). CDR3 nucleotide sequence: TGTGCCAGCAGCGGTCCTCCCCCAGAGACCCAGCACTTC. Translation gives CASSGPPPETQHF.

This clonotype turned up a few times. The chain employs TRBV12-3 or TRBV12-4 and TRBJ2-7; D may be TRBD1 or TRBD2 (5 bases each). The CDR3 loop spans 15 amino acids. With 8 bases removed from V and 2 bases from J, the gap between germline ends came to 19 bases. In DNA, the CDR3 is TGTGCCAGCGCTTTGGGTTCTCAGGGAGCCTACGAGCAGTACTTC. It codes for CASALGSQGAYEQYF.

This chain uses TRBV5-5 with TRBJ2-1, with a tentative D call TRBD2 (6 bases). This CDR3 region has 18 residues. V was shortened by 0 bases and J by 1 base, with 17 bases between the two germline ends. Germline V gives CDR1 SGHKS, CDR2 YYEKEE (reference sequence). CDR3 amino acids: CASSLEGGAGGSYNEQFF. The CDR3 DNA reads TGTGCCAGCAGCTTGGAGGGCGGGGCTGGAGGTTCCTACAATGAGCAGTTCTTC.

The table lists this clonotype with many counts. The rearrangement links TRBV6-2 or TRBV6-3 to TRBJ2-1, with TRBD2 as a possible D gene (8 bases). CDR1 and CDR2 from the germline V gene are MNHEY and SVGEGT. The CDR3 runs to 19 residues. V gave up 8 bases and J gave up 8 bases, with 34 bases separating them. This chain's CDR3 is CASYGLSQGGAGDSDEQFF. CDR3 DNA: TGTGCCAGCTACGGCCTCTCTCAGGGGGGAGCGGGAGATAGTGATGAGCAGTTCTTC.

The sample holds a few counts of this clonotype. This rearrangement joins TRBV6-2 or TRBV6-3 to TRBJ2-3; TRBD2 matches at 14 bases. The germline gives CDR1 MNHEY, CDR2 SVGEGT. The V and J ends lost 6 bases and 4 bases, in that order; junction bases with no gene match: 6. This CDR3 has 16 residues. The CDR3 sequence: CASSGGTSGSPDTQYF. CDR3 DNA: TGTGCCAGCAGCGGAGGGACTAGCGGGAGCCCAGATACGCAGTATTTT.

V usage is TRBV20-1 and J usage is TRBJ1-1, with TRBD1 identical over 7 bases. CDR1 DFQATT and CDR2 SNEGSKA come from the germline V gene (reference sequence). The CDR3 has 13 amino acids. CDR3 nucleotide sequence: TGCAGCCCCCGACAGGGATCGAACACTGAAGCTTTCTTT. Translated, it gives CSPRQGSNTEAFF.

This clonotype showed up just a few times. The gene calls are TRBV7-2 and TRBJ1-2; no firm D call. Per the germline V gene, CDR1 is SGHTA and CDR2 is FQGNSA. This CDR3 contains 17 residues. V lost 5 bases and J lost 0, with 19 bases in between. In nucleotides, the CDR3 is TGTGCCAGCAGCATTGTAGCGCTACCACTATCTAACTATGGCTACACCTTC. Protein: CASSIVALPLSNYGYTF.

CDR3 DNA sequence: TGTGCCAGCACCCAGGGACTAGCGGAGTTCTACGAGCAGTACTTC. Its protein product is CASTQGLAEFYEQYF. The V and J genes are TRBV7-2 and TRBJ2-7, with TRBD2 matching over 11 bases. This CDR3 contains 15 residues. Germline V CDR1 and CDR2: SGHTA, FQGNSA. Trimming took 7 bases from V and 3 from J; bases not matched to a gene: 8.

The chain is built from TRBV12-3 or TRBV12-4 and TRBJ2-1; the match to TRBD2 covers 8 bases. The V and J ends lost 8 bases and 2 bases, in that order; junction bases with no gene match: 5. The CDR3 extends over 14 amino acids. CDR3 sequence: CASASGLAYNEQFF. The DNA for the CDR3 is TGTGCCAGCGCCTCGGGACTAGCCTACAATGAGCAGTTCTTC.

This clonotype has more than one count but fewer than ten. The genes are TRBV7-9 and TRBJ2-3, with 8 bases identical to TRBD2. The CDR3 runs to 15 residues. The V gene end was trimmed by 5 bases and the J gene end by 2 bases; junction bases not matched to a gene: 6. Looked up from germline, CDR1 is SEHNR and CDR2 is FQNEAQ (reference sequence). The CDR3, as DNA: TGTGCCAGCAGCCGTAGCGGGGCCTTCACAGATACGCAGTATTTT. Translated: CASSRSGAFTDTQYF.

The chain joins TRBV20-1 to TRBJ2-5; 7 positions agree with TRBD2. Germline V gives CDR1 DFQATT, CDR2 SNEGSKA (reference sequence). The CDR3 consists of 16 residues. V dropped 2 bases and J dropped 5; count of bases not matched to a gene: 14. The CDR3 sequence: CSARPSGGRIRETQYF. For the CDR3, the DNA is TGCAGTGCTAGACCCTCTGGCGGGAGAATTAGGGAGACCCAGTACTTC.

The table lists this clonotype with a few counts. V and J are TRBV10-3 and TRBJ2-1; D gene uncertain. Germline CDR1 reads ENHRY; CDR2 reads SYGVKD. This CDR3 is built from 12 residues. V lost 3 bases to trimming and J lost 4 bases, with 4 bases between them. CDR3 residues: CAISDGYNEQFF. The CDR3 DNA sequence: TGTGCCATCAGTGACGGATACAATGAGCAGTTCTTC.

V gene TRBV29-1 combines with J gene TRBJ2-2, with TRBD2 matching over 12 bases. The CDR3 spans 14 residues. V gave up 8 bases and J gave up 4 bases; unmatched junction bases: 5. Germline CDR1 and CDR2: SQVTM and ANQGSEA. The CDR3 protein is CSTLAGGVTGELFF. DNA for the CDR3: TGCAGCACCCTAGCGGGAGGGGTCACCGGGGAGCTGTTTTTT.

This clonotype was seen just once. The rearrangement joins TRBV3-1 to TRBJ1-1; maybe TRBD1 (5 bases). V lost 0 bases, J lost 10 bases, and 21 bases lay in between. This CDR3 is 16 amino acids long. Looked up from germline, CDR1 is LGHDT and CDR2 is YNNKEL (reference sequence). Here the CDR3 reads CASSQDKGTDFYGAFF. CDR3 DNA sequence: TGTGCCAGCAGCCAAGATAAAGGGACGGACTTTTACGGAGCTTTCTTT.

This clonotype was observed at least ten times. The V and J genes are TRBV7-2 and TRBJ2-1; TRBD2 matches at 10 bases. Germline loops: CDR1 SGHTA, CDR2 FQGNSA. This CDR3 contains 15 residues. V lost 4 bases and J lost 3; bases outside the gene matches: 3. The CDR3 DNA reads as TGTGCCAGCAGCTCACGGACTAGCGGCTACAATGAGCAGTTCTTC. This encodes CASSSRTSGYNEQFF.

A few counts support this clonotype. The CDR3, as DNA: TGTGCCAGCAGCTATGCGACAGACCCGGAGGAGCGCGAGCAGTACTTC. Protein sequence: CASSYATDPEEREQYF. This chain connects TRBV7-9 to TRBJ2-7; D is perhaps TRBD1 or TRBD2 (5 bases each). CDR3 size: 16 residues. With 4 bases removed from V and 6 bases from J, the gap between germline ends came to 22 bases. In germline, CDR1 is SEHNR, CDR2 FQNEAQ (reference sequence).

This clonotype has only a few counts. The genes are TRBV28 and TRBJ2-7; 7 bases agree with TRBD2. Germline trimming cut 10 bases from V and 3 bases from J; bases unmatched to any gene: 15. This CDR3 has 15 residues. Germline-derived CDR1 and CDR2 are MDHEN and SYDVKM. CDR3 DNA sequence: TGTGCCACCCAAAGGGTTCCTAGCGGAGGCTACGAGCAGTACTTC. Its protein is CATQRVPSGGYEQYF.